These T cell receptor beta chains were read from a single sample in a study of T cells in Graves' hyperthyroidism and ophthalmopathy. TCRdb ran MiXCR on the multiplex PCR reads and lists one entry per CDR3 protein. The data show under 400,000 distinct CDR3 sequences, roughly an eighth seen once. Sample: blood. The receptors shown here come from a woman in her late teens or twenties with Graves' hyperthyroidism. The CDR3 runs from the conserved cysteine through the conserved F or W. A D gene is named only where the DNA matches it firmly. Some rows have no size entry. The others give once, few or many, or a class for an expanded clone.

TGTGCCTCTTCCAATGAGGGCTACACCTTC | CASSNEGYTF | TRBJ1-2 | TRBV2 | many | -
TGTGCCAGCAAACCCGACACAGATACGCAGTATTTT | CASKPDTDTQYF | TRBJ2-3 | TRBV28 | many | -
TGCAGTGCTCGGGACAGCCGAACTCGGGCCGCTAGCAATCAGCCCCAGCATTTT | CSARDSRTRAASNQPQHF | TRBJ1-5 | TRBV20-1 | many | TRBD1
TGTGCCAGCAGCGCATACCACAGCTCCTACGAGCAGTACTTC | CASSAYHSSYEQYF | TRBJ2-7 | TRBV5-6 | few | -
TGCAGTGCTAGAGGGGACTCTGGAGAGAGAGGCTACACCTTC | CSARGDSGERGYTF | TRBJ1-2 | TRBV20-1 | many | -
TGTGCCAGCAGCCTAGCAGGGACTAGCGGCACAGATACGCAGTATTTT | CASSLAGTSGTDTQYF | TRBJ2-3 | TRBV4-2 | few | TRBD2
TGCGCCAGCAGCCAACCTACAGGGTACACTGAAGCTTTCTTT | CASSQPTGYTEAFF | TRBJ1-1 | TRBV4-1 | many | -
TGCAGTGCCGAGACGGCGGGACTCGAGCAGTACTTC | CSAETAGLEQYF | TRBJ2-7 | TRBV20-1 | many | -
TGTGCCAGCAGCTTAAGTAGAGACGGTGAGCAGTTCTTC | CASSLSRDGEQFF | TRBJ2-1 | TRBV7-3 | many | -
TGTGCCAGCAGTGAAACCCAGGTGCACTACGAGCAGTACTTC | CASSETQVHYEQYF | TRBJ2-7 | TRBV6-1 | few | -
TGTGCCAGCAGCGTAGGAGCTATAGCAAATCAGCCCCAGCATTTT | CASSVGAIANQPQHF | TRBJ1-5 | TRBV9 | - | -
TGTGCCAGCTCACCACAGGGGACGGAGCCCCAGCATTTT | CASSPQGTEPQHF | TRBJ1-5 | TRBV18 | many | -
TGTGCCAGCAGTTTAGAGGAAAAACTGTTTTTT | CASSLEEKLFF | TRBJ1-4 | TRBV28 | many | -
TGCAGCGCTGTGGGACAGGGGGCGAGCACTGAAGCTTTCTTT | CSAVGQGASTEAFF | TRBJ1-1 | TRBV29-1 | many | TRBD1
TGTGCCAGCAGCTCCGGGGCGGGGGGTGTGGACATTCAGTACTTC | CASSSGAGGVDIQYF | TRBJ2-4 | TRBV9 | few | TRBD2
TGTGCCAGCAGCCAAGTCAGGGGCAACAATGAAAAACTGTTTTTT | CASSQVRGNNEKLFF | TRBJ1-4 | TRBV3-1 | many | -
TGTGCCAGCAGCGGACAGGGGTTCAACACCATATATTTT | CASSGQGFNTIYF | TRBJ1-3 | TRBV28 | few | TRBD1
TGTGCCAGCAGTGGCCCCCGGGGCAGGACGGAGACCCAGTACTTC | CASSGPRGRTETQYF | TRBJ2-5 | TRBV28 | many | -
TGCAGCGTTTGGTTCCAAGAGACCCAGTACTTC | CSVWFQETQYF | TRBJ2-5 | TRBV29-1 | few | -
TGTGCCAGCAGCTTGGGGACGGGGAGCAGGGGGAGCTCCTATAATTCACCCCTCCACTTT | CASSLGTGSRGSSYNSPLHF | TRBJ1-6 | TRBV5-6 | once | TRBD1
TGTGCCAGCAGTCATTTCGGCGGGGATATAAATGAGCAGTTCTTC | CASSHFGGDINEQFF | TRBJ2-1 | TRBV6-2/TRBV6-3 | many | -
TGCAGTGCTAAACCGACAGAATCCTATGGCTACACCTTC | CSAKPTESYGYTF | TRBJ1-2 | TRBV20-1 | many | -
TGTGCCAGCACCCCTTATATTACCACTGAAGCTTTCTTT | CASTPYITTEAFF | TRBJ1-1 | TRBV7-2 | many | -
TGTGCCAGCTCACAAGACAGCGAGCAGTTCTTC | CASSQDSEQFF | TRBJ2-1 | TRBV18 | many | -
TGTGCCAGCAGTGAAAGGGGTAAGGGGTCCCCCTACGAGCAGTACTTC | CASSERGKGSPYEQYF | TRBJ2-7 | TRBV6-1 | many | -
TGCAGTGCTCCCGACGGGACAGGGGGCGCCGGCGAGCAGTACTTC | CSAPDGTGGAGEQYF | TRBJ2-7 | TRBV20-1 | - | TRBD1
TGTGCCAGCCAGAGGGGGACCGGGGAGCTGTTTTTT | CASQRGTGELFF | TRBJ2-2 | TRBV5-5 | many | -
TGTGCCAGCAGCTTACGGACAGAGATCGAATACACAGATACGCAGTATTTT | CASSLRTEIEYTDTQYF | TRBJ2-3 | TRBV13 | many | -
TGCAGTGCCAGAATAGCGGGGTGGACCTACAATGAGCAGTTCTTC | CSARIAGWTYNEQFF | TRBJ2-1 | TRBV20-1 | many | TRBD2
TGCGCCAGCAGAGTCACGAACACCGGGGAGCTGTTTTTT | CASRVTNTGELFF | TRBJ2-2 | TRBV5-1 | - | -
TGCAGTGCCAAGGGGTGGAATTCACCCCTCCACTTT | CSAKGWNSPLHF | TRBJ1-6 | TRBV20-1 | many | -
TGTGCCAGCAGCCAAGATTGGAGCACCACTGAAGCTTTCTTT | CASSQDWSTTEAFF | TRBJ1-1 | TRBV3-1 | many | -
TGTGCCAGCAGCTTAGAGATTAACTATGGCTACACCTTC | CASSLEINYGYTF | TRBJ1-2 | TRBV7-2 | many | -
TGTGCCAGCAAAGAAAGACAAGTGGGCACCCTCCACTTT | CASKERQVGTLHF | TRBJ1-6 | TRBV28 | many | -
TGTGCCAGTAGCACTCACGAGGGGGCCGCTGAAGCTTTCTTT | CASSTHEGAAEAFF | TRBJ1-1 | TRBV19 | - | TRBD1
TGTGCCAGCGGAGGGGAACCTTATGGCTACACCTTC | CASGGEPYGYTF | TRBJ1-2 | TRBV6-1 | many | -
TGTGCCAGCAGCTTACACCCCCGTCTTAGCACAGATACGCAGTATTTT | CASSLHPRLSTDTQYF | TRBJ2-3 | TRBV11-3 | - | -
TGCAGTGCTAGAGACCCCGGACATATGAACACCGGGGAGCTGTTTTTT | CSARDPGHMNTGELFF | TRBJ2-2 | TRBV20-1 | many | -
TGTGCCAGCAGTGAAGGCCCGGACAGGAACACCGGGGAGCTGTTTTTT | CASSEGPDRNTGELFF | TRBJ2-2 | TRBV6-1 | many | -
TGTGCCAGCAGCTTGGGTAGCGGGGGGTACAATGAGCAGTTCTTC | CASSLGSGGYNEQFF | TRBJ2-1 | TRBV5-5 | many | TRBD2